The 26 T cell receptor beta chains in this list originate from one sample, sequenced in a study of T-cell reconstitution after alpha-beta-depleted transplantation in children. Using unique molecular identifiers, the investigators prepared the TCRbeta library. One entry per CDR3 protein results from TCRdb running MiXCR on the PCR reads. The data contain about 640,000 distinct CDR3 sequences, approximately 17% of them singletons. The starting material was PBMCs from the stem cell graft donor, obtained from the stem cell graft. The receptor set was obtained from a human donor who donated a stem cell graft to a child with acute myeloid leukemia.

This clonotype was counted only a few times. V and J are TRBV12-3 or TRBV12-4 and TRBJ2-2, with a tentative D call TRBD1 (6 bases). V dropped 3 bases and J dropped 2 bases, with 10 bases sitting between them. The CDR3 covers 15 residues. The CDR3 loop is CASSFGDKNTGELFF. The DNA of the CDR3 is TGTGCCAGCAGTTTTGGGGACAAAAACACCGGGGAGCTGTTTTTT.

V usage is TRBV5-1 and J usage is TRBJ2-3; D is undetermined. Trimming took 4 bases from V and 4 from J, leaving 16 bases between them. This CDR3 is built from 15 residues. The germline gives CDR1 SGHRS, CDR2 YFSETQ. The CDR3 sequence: CASSMWAEAADTQYF. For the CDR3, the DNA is TGCGCCAGCAGCATGTGGGCAGAGGCCGCAGATACGCAGTATTTT. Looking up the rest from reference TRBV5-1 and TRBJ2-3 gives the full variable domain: KAGVTQTPRYLIKTRGQQVTLSCSPISGHRSVSWYQQTPGQGLQFLFEYFSETQRNKGNFPGRFSGRQFSNSRSEMNVSTLELGDSALYLCASSMWAEAADTQYFGPGTRLTVL.

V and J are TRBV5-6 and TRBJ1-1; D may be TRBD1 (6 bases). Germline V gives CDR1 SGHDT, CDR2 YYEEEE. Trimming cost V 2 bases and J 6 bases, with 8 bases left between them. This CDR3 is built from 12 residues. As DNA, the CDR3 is TGTGCCAGCAGCTTCGGGGGCCCTGAAGCTTTCTTT. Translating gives CASSFGGPEAFF.

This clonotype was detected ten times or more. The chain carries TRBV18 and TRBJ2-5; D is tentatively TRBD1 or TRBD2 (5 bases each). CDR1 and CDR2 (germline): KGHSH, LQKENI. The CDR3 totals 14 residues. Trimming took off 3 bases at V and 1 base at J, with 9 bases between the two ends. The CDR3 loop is CASSPPGTQETQYF. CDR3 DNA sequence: TGTGCCAGCTCACCTCCCGGGACCCAAGAGACCCAGTACTTC.

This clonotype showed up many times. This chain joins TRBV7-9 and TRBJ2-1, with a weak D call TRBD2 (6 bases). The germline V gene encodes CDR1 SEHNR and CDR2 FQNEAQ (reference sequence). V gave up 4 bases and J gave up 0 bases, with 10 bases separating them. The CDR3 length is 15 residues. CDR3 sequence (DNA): TGTGCCAGCAGCTCCGAGGGAGGCTCCTACAATGAGCAGTTCTTC. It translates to CASSSEGGSYNEQFF.

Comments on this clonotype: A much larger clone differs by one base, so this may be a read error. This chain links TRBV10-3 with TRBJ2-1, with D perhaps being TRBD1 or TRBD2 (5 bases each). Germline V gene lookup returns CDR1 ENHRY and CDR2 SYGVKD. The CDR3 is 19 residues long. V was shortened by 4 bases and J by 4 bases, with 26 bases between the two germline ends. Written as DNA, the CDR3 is TGTGCCATCAGTGTGCCCGGGATGTCGGGGCAGGTGGTATACAATGAGCAGTTCTTC. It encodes CAISVPGMSGQVVYNEQFF.

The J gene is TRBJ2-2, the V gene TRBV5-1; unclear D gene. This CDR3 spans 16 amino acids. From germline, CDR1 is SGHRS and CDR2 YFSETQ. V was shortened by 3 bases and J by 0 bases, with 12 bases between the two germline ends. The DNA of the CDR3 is TGCGCCAGCAGCTCCGGACGGCAGACGAACACCGGGGAGCTGTTTTTT. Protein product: CASSSGRQTNTGELFF.

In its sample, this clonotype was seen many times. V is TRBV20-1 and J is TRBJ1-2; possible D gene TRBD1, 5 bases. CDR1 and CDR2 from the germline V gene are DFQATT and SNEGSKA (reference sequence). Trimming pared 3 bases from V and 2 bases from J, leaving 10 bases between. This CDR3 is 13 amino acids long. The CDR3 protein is CSASRRGNYGYTF. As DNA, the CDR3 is TGCAGTGCTAGCCGTCGGGGGAACTATGGCTACACCTTC.

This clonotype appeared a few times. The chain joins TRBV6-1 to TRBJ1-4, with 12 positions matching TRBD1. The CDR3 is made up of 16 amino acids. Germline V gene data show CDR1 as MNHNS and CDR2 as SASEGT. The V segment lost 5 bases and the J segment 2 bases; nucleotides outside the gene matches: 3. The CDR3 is CASSTGQGATNEKLFF. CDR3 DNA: TGTGCCAGCAGTACGGGACAGGGGGCGACTAATGAAAAACTGTTTTTT.

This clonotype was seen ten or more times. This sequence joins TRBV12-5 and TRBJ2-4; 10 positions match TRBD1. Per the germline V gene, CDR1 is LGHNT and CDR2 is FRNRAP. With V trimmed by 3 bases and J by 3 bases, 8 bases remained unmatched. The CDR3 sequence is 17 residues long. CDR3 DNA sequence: TGTGCTAGTGGTTTCCGGTCCGGGACAGGGGACAAAAACATTCAGTACTTC. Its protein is CASGFRSGTGDKNIQYF.

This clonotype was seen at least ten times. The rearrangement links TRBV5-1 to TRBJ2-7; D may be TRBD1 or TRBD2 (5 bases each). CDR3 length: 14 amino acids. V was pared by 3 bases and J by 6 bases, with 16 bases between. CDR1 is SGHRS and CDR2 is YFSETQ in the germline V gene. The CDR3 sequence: CASSSKTGAGEQYF. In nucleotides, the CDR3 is TGCGCCAGCAGCTCGAAGACCGGGGCGGGCGAGCAGTACTTC.

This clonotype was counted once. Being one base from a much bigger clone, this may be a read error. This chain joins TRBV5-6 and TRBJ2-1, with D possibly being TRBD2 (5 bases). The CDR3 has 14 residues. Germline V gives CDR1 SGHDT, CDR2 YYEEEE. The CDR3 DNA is TGTGCCAGCAGCCTCGGGATTAGGGCTAATGACCAGTTCTTC. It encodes CASSLGIRANDQFF.

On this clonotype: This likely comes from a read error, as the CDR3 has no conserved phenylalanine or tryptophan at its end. CDR3 in DNA: TGTGCCACCAGCCAAGATCTAACGCAGTATTCT. Translation gives CATSQDLTQYS. The chain recombines TRBV15 with TRBJ2-3; D is uncertain. The CDR3 has 11 residues. V gave up 5 bases and J gave up 9 bases, with 9 bases separating them. Germline V gene lookup returns CDR1 LNHNV and CDR2 YYDKDF (reference sequence).

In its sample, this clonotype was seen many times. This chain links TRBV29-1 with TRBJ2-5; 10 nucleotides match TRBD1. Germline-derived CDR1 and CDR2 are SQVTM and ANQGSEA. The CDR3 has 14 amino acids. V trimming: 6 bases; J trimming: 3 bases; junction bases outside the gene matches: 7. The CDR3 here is CSVPGGTGEETQYF. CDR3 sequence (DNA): TGCAGCGTGCCTGGTGGGACAGGGGAAGAGACCCAGTACTTC.

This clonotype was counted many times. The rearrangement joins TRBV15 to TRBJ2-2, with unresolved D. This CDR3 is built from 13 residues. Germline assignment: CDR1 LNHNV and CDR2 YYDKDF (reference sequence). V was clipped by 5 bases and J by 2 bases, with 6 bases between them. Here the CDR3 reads CATSFRNTGELFF. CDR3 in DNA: TGTGCCACCAGCTTCCGTAACACCGGGGAGCTGTTTTTT.

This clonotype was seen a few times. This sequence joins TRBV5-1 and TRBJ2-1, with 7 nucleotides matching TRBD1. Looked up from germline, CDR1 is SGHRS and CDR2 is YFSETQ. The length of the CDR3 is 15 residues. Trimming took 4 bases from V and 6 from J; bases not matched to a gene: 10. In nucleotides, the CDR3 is TGCGCCAGCAGCCCTAAACAGGGGAATGGCAATGAGCAGTTCTTC. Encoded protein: CASSPKQGNGNEQFF.

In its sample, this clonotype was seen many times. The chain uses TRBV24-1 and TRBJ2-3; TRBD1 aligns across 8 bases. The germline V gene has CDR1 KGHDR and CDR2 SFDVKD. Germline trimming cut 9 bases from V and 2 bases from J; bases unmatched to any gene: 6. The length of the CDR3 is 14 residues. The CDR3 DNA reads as TGTGCCACCCGGTCGGGACAGGACACAGATACGCAGTATTTT. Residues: CATRSGQDTDTQYF.

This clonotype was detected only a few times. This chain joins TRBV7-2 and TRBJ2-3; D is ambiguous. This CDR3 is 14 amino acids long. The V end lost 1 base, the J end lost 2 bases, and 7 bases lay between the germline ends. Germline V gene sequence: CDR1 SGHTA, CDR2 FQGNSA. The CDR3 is CASSLGQHTDTQYF. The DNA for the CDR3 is TGTGCCAGCAGCTTAGGGCAGCACACAGATACGCAGTATTTT.

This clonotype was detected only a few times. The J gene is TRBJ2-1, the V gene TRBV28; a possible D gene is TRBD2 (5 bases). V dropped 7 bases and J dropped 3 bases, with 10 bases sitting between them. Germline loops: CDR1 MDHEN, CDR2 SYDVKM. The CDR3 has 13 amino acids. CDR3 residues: CASTLRGYNEQFF. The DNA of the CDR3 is TGTGCCAGCACCCTACGGGGCTACAATGAGCAGTTCTTC.

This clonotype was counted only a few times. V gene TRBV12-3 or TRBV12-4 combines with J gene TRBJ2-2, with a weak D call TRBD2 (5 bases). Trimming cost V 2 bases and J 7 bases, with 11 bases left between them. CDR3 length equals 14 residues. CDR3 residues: CASSLPGRGGELFF. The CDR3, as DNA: TGTGCCAGCAGTTTACCAGGTCGGGGCGGGGAGCTGTTTTTT.

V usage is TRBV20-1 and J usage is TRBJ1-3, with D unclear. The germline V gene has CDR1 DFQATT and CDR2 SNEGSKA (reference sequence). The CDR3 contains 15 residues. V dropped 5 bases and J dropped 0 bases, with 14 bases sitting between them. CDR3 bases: TGCAGTGCTCTCCGAGAGCCAGACTCTGGAAACACCATATATTTT. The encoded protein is CSALREPDSGNTIYF.

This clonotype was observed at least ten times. In DNA, the CDR3 is TGCAGTGCTAGACGCCCAGAATACACTGAAGCTTTCTTT. This gives the protein CSARRPEYTEAFF. The chain recombines TRBV20-1 with TRBJ1-1; no definite D call. The germline V and J ends were trimmed by 2 bases and 3 bases, with 10 bases remaining between them. This CDR3 has 13 amino acids. Looked up from germline, CDR1 is DFQATT and CDR2 is SNEGSKA (reference sequence).

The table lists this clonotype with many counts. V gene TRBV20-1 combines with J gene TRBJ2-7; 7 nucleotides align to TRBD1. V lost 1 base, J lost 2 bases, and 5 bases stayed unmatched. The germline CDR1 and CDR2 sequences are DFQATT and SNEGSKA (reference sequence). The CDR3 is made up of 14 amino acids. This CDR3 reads CSARVPDRPYEQYF. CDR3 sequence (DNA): TGCAGTGCTAGAGTGCCGGACAGGCCCTACGAGCAGTACTTC.

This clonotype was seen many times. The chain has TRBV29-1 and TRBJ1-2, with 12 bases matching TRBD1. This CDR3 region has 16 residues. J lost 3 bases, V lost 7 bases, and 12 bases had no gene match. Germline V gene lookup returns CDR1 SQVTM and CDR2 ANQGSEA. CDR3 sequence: CSAPTGTGGTYYGYTF. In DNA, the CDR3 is TGCAGCGCCCCGACCGGGACAGGGGGCACTTACTATGGCTACACCTTC. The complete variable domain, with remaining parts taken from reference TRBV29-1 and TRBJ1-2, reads SAVISQKPSRDICQRGTSLTIQCQVDSQVTMMFWYRQQPGQSLTLIATANQGSEATYESGFVIDKFPISRPNLTFSTLTVSNMSPEDSSIYLCSAPTGTGGTYYGYTFGSGTRLTVV.

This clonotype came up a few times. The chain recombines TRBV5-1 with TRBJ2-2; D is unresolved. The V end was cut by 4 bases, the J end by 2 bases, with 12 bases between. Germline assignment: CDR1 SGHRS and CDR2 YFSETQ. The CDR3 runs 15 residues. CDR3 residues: CASSVSGPNTGELFF. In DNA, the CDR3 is TGCGCCAGCAGCGTCTCCGGGCCTAACACCGGGGAGCTGTTTTTT.

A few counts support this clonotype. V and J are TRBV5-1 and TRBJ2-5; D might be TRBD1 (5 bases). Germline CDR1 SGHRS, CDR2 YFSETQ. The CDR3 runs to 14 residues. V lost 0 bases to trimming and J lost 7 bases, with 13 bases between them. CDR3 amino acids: CASSLETNQGTQYF. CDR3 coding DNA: TGCGCCAGCAGCTTGGAGACCAACCAGGGGACCCAGTACTTC.